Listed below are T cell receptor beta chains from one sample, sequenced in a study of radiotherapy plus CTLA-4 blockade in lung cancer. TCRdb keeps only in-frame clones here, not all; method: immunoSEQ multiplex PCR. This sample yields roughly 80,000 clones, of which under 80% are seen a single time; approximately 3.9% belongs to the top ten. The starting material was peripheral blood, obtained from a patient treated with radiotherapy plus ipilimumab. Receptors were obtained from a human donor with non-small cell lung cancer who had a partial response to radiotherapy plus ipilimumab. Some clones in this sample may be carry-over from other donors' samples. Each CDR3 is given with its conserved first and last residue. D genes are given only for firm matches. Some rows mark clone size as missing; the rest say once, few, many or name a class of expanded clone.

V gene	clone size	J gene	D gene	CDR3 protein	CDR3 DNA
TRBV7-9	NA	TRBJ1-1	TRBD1	CASSSGTGDTEAFF	TGTGCCAGCAGCTCCGGGACAGGGGACACTGAAGCTTTCTTT
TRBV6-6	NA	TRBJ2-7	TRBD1	CASSYSWTGYEQYF	TGTGCCAGCAGTTACTCCTGGACAGGGTACGAGCAGTACTTC
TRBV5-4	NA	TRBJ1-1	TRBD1	CASSPQGRAEAFF	TGTGCCAGCAGCCCACAGGGGCGCGCTGAAGCTTTCTTT
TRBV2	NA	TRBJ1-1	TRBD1	CASRDRVGNTEAFF	TGTGCCAGCAGGGACAGGGTGGGGAACACTGAAGCTTTCTTT
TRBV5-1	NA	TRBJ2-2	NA	CASSGDTSGYTGELFF	TGCGCCAGCAGCGGGGACACTTCGGGTTACACCGGGGAGCTGTTTTTT
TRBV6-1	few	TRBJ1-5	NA	CASSHREGGQPQHF	TGTGCCAGCAGCCACAGGGAAGGAGGACAGCCCCAGCATTTT
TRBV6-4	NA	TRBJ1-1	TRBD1	CASSDYRDSHTEAFF	TGTGCCAGCAGTGATTACCGGGACAGCCACACTGAAGCTTTCTTT
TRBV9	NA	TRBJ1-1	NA	CASSVDGFTEAFF	TGTGCCAGCAGCGTAGATGGCTTCACTGAAGCTTTCTTT
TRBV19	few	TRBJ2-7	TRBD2	CASSIKRGAYEQYF	TGTGCCAGTAGTATTAAGCGGGGAGCCTACGAGCAGTACTTC
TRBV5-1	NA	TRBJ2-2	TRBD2	CASSLVRGDTGELFF	TGCGCCAGCAGCTTGGTGCGGGGGGACACCGGGGAGCTGTTTTTT
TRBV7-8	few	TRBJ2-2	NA	CASSLVSVNTGELFF	TGTGCCAGCAGCTTAGTGTCCGTGAACACCGGGGAGCTGTTTTTT
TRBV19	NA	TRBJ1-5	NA	CASSPKGVNQPQHF	TGTGCCAGTAGTCCGAAAGGGGTTAATCAGCCCCAGCATTTT
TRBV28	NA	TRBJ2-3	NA	CASSSPGETDTQYF	TGTGCCAGCAGTAGTCCTGGGGAGACAGATACGCAGTATTTT
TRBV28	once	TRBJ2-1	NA	CASSSGGGGQFF	TGTGCCAGCAGTTCGGGAGGGGGCGGGCAGTTCTTC
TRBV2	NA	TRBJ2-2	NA	CASSELRGNGGELFF	TGTGCCAGCAGTGAATTACGCGGGAACGGCGGGGAGCTGTTTTTT
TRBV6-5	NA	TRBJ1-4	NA	CASKVTGTNEKLFF	TGTGCCAGCAAAGTAACAGGAACTAATGAAAAACTGTTTTTT
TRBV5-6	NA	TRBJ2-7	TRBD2	CASSLGRETRFF	TGTGCCAGCAGCTTGGGGCGGGAGACCCGGTTCTTC
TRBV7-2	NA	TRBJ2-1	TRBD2	CASSSKRGANNEQFF	TGTGCCAGCAGCAGTAAGCGGGGGGCCAACAATGAGCAGTTCTTC
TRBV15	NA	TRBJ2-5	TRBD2	CATSRPGLAGGFETQYF	TGTGCCACCAGTAGACCGGGACTAGCGGGGGGTTTTGAGACCCAGTACTTC
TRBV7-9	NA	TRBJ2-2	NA	CASSLAFQGSGTGELFF	TGTGCCAGCAGCTTAGCTTTCCAGGGATCTGGCACCGGGGAGCTGTTTTTT
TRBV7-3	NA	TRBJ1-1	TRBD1	CASSASGTVLGTEAFF	TGTGCCAGCAGCGCCTCCGGGACAGTTCTGGGCACTGAAGCTTTCTTT
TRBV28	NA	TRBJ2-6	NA	CASSTFFGANVLTF	TGTGCCAGCAGTACATTTTTTGGGGCCAACGTCCTGACTTTC
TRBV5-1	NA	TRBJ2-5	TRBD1	CASEGAAPETQYF	TGCGCCAGCGAGGGGGCTGCCCCCGAGACCCAGTACTTC
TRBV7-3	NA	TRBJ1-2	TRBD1	CASSLRRQGAYGYTF	TGTGCCAGCAGCTTAAGACGACAGGGGGCCTATGGCTACACCTTC
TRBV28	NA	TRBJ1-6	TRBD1	CASSGGRGLSPLHF	TGTGCCAGCAGTGGGGGCAGGGGGCTTTCACCCCTCCACTTT
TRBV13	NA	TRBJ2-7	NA	CASSLVNEQYF	TGTGCCAGCAGCTTAGTTAACGAGCAGTACTTC
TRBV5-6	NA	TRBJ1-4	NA	CASSESYREGSEKLFF	TGTGCCAGCAGCGAAAGCTACAGAGAAGGGAGTGAAAAACTGTTTTTT
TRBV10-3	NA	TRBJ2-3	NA	CAISESGQTADTQYF	TGTGCCATCAGTGAGTCGGGGCAGACCGCAGATACGCAGTATTTT
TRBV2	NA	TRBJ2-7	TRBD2	CASTVAGGLVREQYF	TGTGCCAGCACCGTAGCGGGAGGCCTCGTCCGCGAGCAGTACTTC